Each of the 8 T cell receptor beta chains below was sequenced from the same sample in a study of tumor and adjacent non-tumor tissue in lung cancer. TCRbeta libraries were built with three rounds of nested PCR, modified from ARM-PCR. TCRdb reprocessed the multiplex PCR reads with MiXCR, giving one entry per CDR3 protein. The sample lists fewer than 85,000 distinct CDR3 sequences, roughly 80% occurring once. No cell sorting was done before RNA was extracted from the tissue. The source material was lung tumor tissue. All receptors come from a woman between 45 and 60 years old with non-small cell lung cancer.

This CDR3 reads CASSARQGASSYEQYF. In nucleotides, the CDR3 is TGTGCCAGCAGCGCGAGACAGGGGGCAAGCTCCTACGAGCAGTACTTC. This chain connects TRBV11-2 to TRBJ2-7, with 10 bases identical to TRBD1. The CDR3 spans 16 residues. Germline V gives CDR1 SGHAT, CDR2 FQNNGV. J lost 0 bases, V lost 5 bases, and 7 bases had no gene match.

The table lists this clonotype with many counts. This chain links TRBV24-1 with TRBJ2-5; no reliable D call. Germline CDR1 reads KGHDR; CDR2 reads SFDVKD. The CDR3 contains 14 residues. V was shortened by 3 bases and J by 1 base, with 8 bases between the two germline ends. CDR3 DNA: TGTGCCACCAGTGATAAGTTCCCCCAAGAGACCCAGTACTTC. This translates into CATSDKFPQETQYF.

A word on this clonotype: An end of the junction differs from the germline gene, which may be a read error. The V and J genes are TRBV6-1 and TRBJ1-1; 9 bases align to TRBD1. Germline lookup yields CDR1 MNHNS and CDR2 SASEGT. There are 15 residues in the CDR3. CDR3 sequence reads: CASSALWDRATEALF. CDR3 bases: TGTGCCAGCAGTGCCCTCTGGGACAGGGCTACTGAAGCTCTCTTT.

Note on this clonotype: The CDR3 end shows no conserved phenylalanine or tryptophan, and so a read error is likely. The chain recombines TRBV12-3 or TRBV12-4 with TRBJ1-4; D gene ambiguous. This CDR3 is built from 14 residues. The V end was cut by 6 bases, the J end by 8 bases, with 16 bases between. The DNA of the CDR3 is TGTGCCAGCAGCCCCGACAATCCCTTGGAAAAACTGTTTTCT. Residues: CASSPDNPLEKLFS.

This clonotype was seen only a few times. This may arise from a read error, as a much more abundant clone is one base away. This chain connects TRBV28 to TRBJ2-2, with 7 positions matching TRBD2. The CDR3 is 13 amino acids. Per germline, CDR1 MDHEN and CDR2 SYDVKM. In nucleotides, the CDR3 is TGTGTCAGCAGTCCCAGCGGGGCGGTCCAGCTGTTTTTT. Translated, it gives CVSSPSGAVQLFF.

As to this clonotype: Given the absence of the conserved phenylalanine or tryptophan at the CDR3 end, a read error is likely. The chain uses TRBV29-1 and TRBJ2-6; D gene ambiguous. Germline V gene lookup returns CDR1 SQVTM and CDR2 ANQGSEA. CDR3 length: 16 residues. The CDR3 nucleotides are TGCAGCGCCCAAGCCCGCCTATCCTCTGTGGCCAACGTCCTGACTTCC. Its translation: CSAQARLSSVANVLTS.

With respect to this clonotype: The conserved phenylalanine or tryptophan normally closing the CDR3 is absent here, so this likely arose from a read error. This chain connects TRBV11-2 to TRBJ2-3; tentatively, D is TRBD1 (6 bases). V lost 5 bases and J lost 5, with 32 bases in between. The CDR3 has 20 residues. Germline V gene lookup returns CDR1 SGHAT and CDR2 FQNNGV. The CDR3 spells CASSPFGTRGSSVRGDTQYI. The CDR3 bases are TGTGCCAGCAGCCCGTTCGGAACTAGGGGGAGTTCCGTAAGAGGAGATACGCAGTATATT.

This chain joins TRBV20-1 and TRBJ2-3, with 9 bases matching TRBD2. CDR3 length: 15 amino acids. V trimming: 8 bases; J trimming: 1 base; junction bases outside the gene matches: 10. The germline CDR1 and CDR2 sequences are DFQATT and SNEGSKA (reference sequence). Here the CDR3 reads CSTKRAGGGTDTQYF. The DNA for the CDR3 is TGCAGTACTAAAAGGGCGGGAGGGGGCACAGATACGCAGTATTTT.